This T cell receptor beta chain was sequenced during a study of cytomegalovirus exposure and HLA in healthy donors. Study-level findings and limits: When a later analysis was performed, an Asian-associated ancestry cluster reportedly had fewer N-insertions than the roughly 730-donor mean. What a later analysis showed was that several of the most significant clusters appeared linked to common viral pathogens.

The CDR3 has 14 amino acids. The V and J ends lost 0 bases and 0 bases respectively, with 4 bases between them. Germline V gene lookup returns CDR1 SGDLS and CDR2 YYNGEE. Every donor was a healthy person donating bone marrow. A word on this clone: The antigen is undetermined.

It was with 60 Vbeta and 13 Jbeta primers that the PCR ran. The repertoire was sequenced with immunoSEQ multiplex PCR; TCRdb's copy has only in-frame clones and lacks some. The sample contains about 160,000 clones, approximately 76% of which appear only once. The specimen was PBMCs. The chain has TRBV9 and TRBJ1-3; D is unclear. The source is a man between 60 and 75 years old in good health and CMV-seronegative. The CDR3 protein is CASSVGSSGNTIYF. Here the CDR3 DNA reads TGTGCCAGCAGCGTAGGTAGCTCTGGAAACACCATATATTTT. Complete variable domain (other parts from reference TRBV9 and TRBJ1-3): DSGVTQTPKHLITATGQRVTLRCSPRSGDLSVYWYQQSLDQGLQFLIQYYNGEERAKGNILERFSAQQFPDLHSELNLSSLELGDSALYFCASSVGSSGNTIYFGEGSWLTVV.